The clone carrying this T cell receptor (beta chain) was counted at least ten times. Its target is unknown. As processed by the authors: The distant-metastasis classifier for papillary thyroid cancer was built from CDR3 differences across clinicopathological groups. MiXCR was used by TCRdb to re-call the PCR reads. The V and J calls follow TCRdb's processing rather than the paper's. The data contain about 70,000 clones, around 19% of them singletons. The data are from a study of metastatic and nonmetastatic thyroid tumors. Study in general: Repertoires from malignant and benign thyroid patients were compared across blood and tumor or nodule tissue.

The V gene's germline CDR1 is LNHDA and CDR2 SQIVND (reference sequence). Trimming at V came to 3 bases and at J to 2 bases, leaving 5 bases not matched to a gene. The CDR3 loop spans 15 amino acids. General study results and limits: Reports indicated that malignant thyroid tumors showed significantly higher TCR beta diversity than benign nodules did, in blood and tumor.

Thyroid surgery was preceded by no treatment in any patient. The receptor comes from a female donor with papillary thyroid cancer or a benign thyroid nodule (not recorded which). Some clones in this sample may be carry-over from other donors' samples. The chain carries TRBV19 and TRBJ2-5, with TRBD1 identical over 8 bases. The sequenced material came from blood. CDR3 sequence reads: CASSMGQAGQETQYF. For the CDR3, the DNA is TGTGCCAGTAGTATGGGACAGGCGGGGCAAGAGACCCAGTACTTC. The variable domain in full, completed from reference TRBV19 and TRBJ2-5, reads DGGITQSPKYLFRKEGQNVTLSCEQNLNHDAMYWYRQDPGQGLRLIYYSQIVNDFQKGDIAEGYSVSREKKESFPLTVTSAQKNPTAFYLCASSMGQAGQETQYFGPGTRLLVL.